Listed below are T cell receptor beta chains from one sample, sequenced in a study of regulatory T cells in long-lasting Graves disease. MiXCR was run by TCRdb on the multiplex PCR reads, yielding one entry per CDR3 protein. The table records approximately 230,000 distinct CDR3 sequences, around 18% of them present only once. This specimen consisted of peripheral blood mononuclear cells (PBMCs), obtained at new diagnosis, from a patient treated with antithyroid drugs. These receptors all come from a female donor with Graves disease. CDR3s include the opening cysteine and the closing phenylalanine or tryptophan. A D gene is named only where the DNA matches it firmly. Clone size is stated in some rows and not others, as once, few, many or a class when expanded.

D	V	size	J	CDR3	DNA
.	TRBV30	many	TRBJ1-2	CAWRFGSYGYTF	TGTGCCTGGAGATTCGGCAGCTATGGCTACACCTTC
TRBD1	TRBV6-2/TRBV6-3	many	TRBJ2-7	CASSFETGTGKTYEQYF	TGTGCCAGCAGTTTTGAGACCGGGACAGGGAAGACCTACGAGCAGTACTTC
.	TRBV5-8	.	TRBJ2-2	CASSLERDNTGELFF	TGTGCCAGCAGCTTGGAAAGGGACAACACCGGGGAGCTGTTTTTT
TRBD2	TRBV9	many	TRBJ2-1	CASSVDSSGRDEQFF	TGTGCCAGCAGCGTAGACTCTAGCGGGAGGGATGAGCAGTTCTTC
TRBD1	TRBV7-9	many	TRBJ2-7	CASSLATGSYEQYF	TGTGCCAGCAGCTTAGCGACAGGGTCCTACGAGCAGTACTTC
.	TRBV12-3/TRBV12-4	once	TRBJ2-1	CASSGGPASYSEQFF	TGTGCCAGCAGTGGGGGACCAGCGTCCTACAGTGAGCAGTTCTTC
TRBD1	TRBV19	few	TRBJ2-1	CASTRQGAGEQFF	TGTGCCAGTACCAGACAGGGGGCTGGGGAGCAGTTCTTC
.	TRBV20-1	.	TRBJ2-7	CSASQTRAEQYF	TGCAGTGCTTCCCAGACTAGAGCCGAGCAGTACTTC
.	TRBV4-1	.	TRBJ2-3	CASSQRGGDTQYF	TGCGCCAGCAGCCAACGGGGAGGAGATACGCAGTATTTT
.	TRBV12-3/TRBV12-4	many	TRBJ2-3	CASTPGSTDTQYF	TGTGCCAGCACCCCGGGGAGCACAGATACGCAGTATTTT
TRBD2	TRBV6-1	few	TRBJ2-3	CASKSGRRDTDTQYF	TGTGCCAGCAAGAGCGGGAGGAGGGACACAGATACGCAGTATTTT
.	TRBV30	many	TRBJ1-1	CAWSVTVGTEAFF	TGTGCCTGGAGTGTAACGGTGGGCACTGAAGCTTTCTTT
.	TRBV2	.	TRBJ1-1	CASIRKDLGDTEAFF	TGTGCCAGCATTAGGAAGGACCTGGGAGACACTGAAGCTTTCTTT
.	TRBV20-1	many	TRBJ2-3	CTGSATGTDTQYF	TGCACCGGGAGTGCTACCGGCACAGATACGCAGTATTTT
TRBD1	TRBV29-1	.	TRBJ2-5	CSVCGMTGVRETQYF	TGCAGCGTCTGTGGGATGACAGGGGTTAGGGAGACCCAGTACTTC
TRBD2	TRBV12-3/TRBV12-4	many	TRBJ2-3	CASSDRLAGADTQYF	TGTGCCAGCAGCGATCGACTAGCGGGGGCAGATACGCAGTATTTT
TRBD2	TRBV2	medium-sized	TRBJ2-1	CASSDRDGLAGYNEQFF	TGTGCCAGCAGCGACCGGGACGGACTAGCGGGGTACAATGAGCAGTTCTTC
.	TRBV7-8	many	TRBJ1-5	CASSLARAGYQPQHF	TGTGCCAGCAGCTTAGCGCGGGCGGGTTATCAGCCCCAGCATTTT
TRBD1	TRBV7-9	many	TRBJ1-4	CASSSPGQTNEKLFF	TGTGCCAGCAGTTCCCCGGGACAGACTAATGAAAAACTGTTTTTT
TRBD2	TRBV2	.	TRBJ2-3	CASSASSGSTTDTQYF	TGTGCCAGCAGTGCGTCTAGCGGGAGTACAACAGATACGCAGTATTTT
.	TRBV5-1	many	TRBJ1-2	CASSLDPTNYGYTF	TGCGCCAGCAGCCTGGACCCGACTAACTATGGCTACACCTTC
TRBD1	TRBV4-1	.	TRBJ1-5	CASSRTGQASQPQHF	TGCGCCAGCAGCCGAACGGGACAGGCGAGTCAGCCCCAACATTTT
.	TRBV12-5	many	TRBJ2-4	CASGSGVLAKNIQYF	TGTGCTAGTGGTTCAGGGGTTCTAGCCAAAAACATTCAGTACTTC
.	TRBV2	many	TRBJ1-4	CASSERGALATNEKLFF	TGTGCCAGCAGTGAACGGGGGGCCCTTGCAACTAATGAAAAACTGTTTTTT
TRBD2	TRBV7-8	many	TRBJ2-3	CASSDPGLAFQYF	TGTGCCAGCAGCGATCCGGGACTAGCGTTTCAGTATTTT
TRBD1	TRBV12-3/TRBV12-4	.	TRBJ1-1	CASSRDRGAAFRAFF	TGTGCCAGCAGCCGGGACAGGGGGGCGGCATTCCGAGCTTTCTTT
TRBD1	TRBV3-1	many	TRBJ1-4	CASRASGTGAEKLFF	TGTGCCAGCAGAGCAAGTGGGACAGGGGCCGAAAAACTGTTTTTT